Sequencing of this T cell receptor beta chain was carried out in a study of blood T cell repertoires in COVID-19. Between the trimmed V and J ends, which lost 2 bases and 3 bases, there was a span of 21 bases. The CDR3 has 19 amino acids. Germline V gene lookup returns CDR1 SGHDT and CDR2 YYEEEE. Authors' methods: Scientists estimated how many nucleated cells there were by amplifying reference gene primers. Using immunoSEQ multiplex PCR, the repertoire was profiled, and TCRdb retains in-frame clones only, with some absent. That table gives V, J and clone size, and the DNA gave D and trimming. The sample lists approximately 300,000 clones, around 87% occurring once.

V gene TRBV5-6 combines with J gene TRBJ1-6; TRBD1 might be the D (6 bases). This receptor was taken from a man aged 45 to 65 with active or convalescent COVID-19. The sequenced material came from peripheral blood. The CDR3 nucleotides are TGTGCCAGCAGCTTAATGAGAGGAAGGTCACAGGGCTATAATTCACCCCTCCACTTT. It codes for CASSLMRGRSQGYNSPLHF.